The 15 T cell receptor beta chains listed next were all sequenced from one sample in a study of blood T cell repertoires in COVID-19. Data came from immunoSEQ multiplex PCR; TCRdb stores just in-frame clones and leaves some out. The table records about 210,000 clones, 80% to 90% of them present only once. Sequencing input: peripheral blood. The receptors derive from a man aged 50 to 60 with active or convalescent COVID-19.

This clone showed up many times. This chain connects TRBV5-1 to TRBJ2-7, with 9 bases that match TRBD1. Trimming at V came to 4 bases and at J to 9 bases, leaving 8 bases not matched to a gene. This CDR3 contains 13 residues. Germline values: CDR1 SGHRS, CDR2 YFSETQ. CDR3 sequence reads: CASSPGQGPLQYF. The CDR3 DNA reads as TGCGCCAGCAGCCCGGGACAGGGTCCATTGCAGTACTTC.

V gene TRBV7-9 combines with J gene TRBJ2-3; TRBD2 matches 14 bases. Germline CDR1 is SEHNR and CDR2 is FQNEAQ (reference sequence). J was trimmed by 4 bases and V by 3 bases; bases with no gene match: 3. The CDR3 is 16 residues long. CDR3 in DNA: TGTGCCAGCAGCTTGACTAGCGGGAGGGGTGCAGATACGCAGTATTTT. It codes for CASSLTSGRGADTQYF. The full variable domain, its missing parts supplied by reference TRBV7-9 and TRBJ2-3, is DTGVSQNPRHKITKRGQNVTFRCDPISEHNRLYWYRQTLGQGPEFLTYFQNEAQLEKSRLLSDRFSAERPKGSFSTLEIQRTEQGDSAMYLCASSLTSGRGADTQYFGPGTRLTVL.

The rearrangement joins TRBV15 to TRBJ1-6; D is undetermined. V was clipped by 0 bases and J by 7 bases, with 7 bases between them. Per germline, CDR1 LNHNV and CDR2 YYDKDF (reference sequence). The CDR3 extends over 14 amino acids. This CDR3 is CATSREVGNSPLHF. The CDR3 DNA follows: TGTGCCACCAGCAGAGAAGTCGGGAATTCACCCCTCCACTTT. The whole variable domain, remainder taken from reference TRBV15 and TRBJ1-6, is DAMVIQNPRYQVTQFGKPVTLSCSQTLNHNVMYWYQQKSSQAPKLLFHYYDKDFNNEADTPDNFQSRRPNTSFCFLDIRSPGLGDTAMYLCATSREVGNSPLHFGNGTRLTVT.

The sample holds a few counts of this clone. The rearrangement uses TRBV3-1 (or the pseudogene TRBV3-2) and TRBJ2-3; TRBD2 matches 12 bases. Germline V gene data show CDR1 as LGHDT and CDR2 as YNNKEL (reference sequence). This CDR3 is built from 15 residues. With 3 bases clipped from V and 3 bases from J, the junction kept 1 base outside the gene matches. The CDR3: CASSHLAGGTDTQYF. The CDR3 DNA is TGTGCCAGCAGCCATCTAGCGGGGGGGACAGATACGCAGTATTTT.

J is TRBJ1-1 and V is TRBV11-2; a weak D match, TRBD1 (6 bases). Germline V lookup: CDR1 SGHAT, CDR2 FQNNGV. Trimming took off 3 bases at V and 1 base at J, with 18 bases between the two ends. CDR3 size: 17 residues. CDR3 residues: CASSFTGSLLGNTEAFF. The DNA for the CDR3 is TGTGCCAGCAGCTTTACAGGGTCCCTTTTGGGGAACACTGAAGCTTTCTTT.

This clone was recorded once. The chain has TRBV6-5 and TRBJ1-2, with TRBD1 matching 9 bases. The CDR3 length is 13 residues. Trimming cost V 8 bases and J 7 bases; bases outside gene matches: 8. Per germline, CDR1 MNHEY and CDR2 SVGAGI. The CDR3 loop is CASGTGRFSGYTF. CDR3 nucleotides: TGTGCCAGCGGGACAGGGAGATTCTCTGGCTACACCTTC.

Here the CDR3 DNA reads TGTGCCAGCAGCTCAACGGGGAACACTGAAGCTTTCTTT. Its protein is CASSSTGNTEAFF. The chain employs TRBV7-2 and TRBJ1-1; the D is unclear. CDR3 length equals 13 residues. CDR1 SGHTA and CDR2 FQGNSA come from the germline V gene. V lost 4 bases, J lost 1 base, and 7 bases lay in between.

The CDR3 region is CASSSLSGYNEQFF. The CDR3, as DNA: TGTGCCAGCAGCTCCCTTAGCGGATACAATGAGCAGTTCTTC. The chain employs TRBV7-9 and TRBJ2-1; possibly TRBD2 for D (6 bases). The CDR3 extends over 14 amino acids. Germline CDR1 SEHNR, CDR2 FQNEAQ (reference sequence). V lost 4 bases and J lost 4, with 11 bases in between.

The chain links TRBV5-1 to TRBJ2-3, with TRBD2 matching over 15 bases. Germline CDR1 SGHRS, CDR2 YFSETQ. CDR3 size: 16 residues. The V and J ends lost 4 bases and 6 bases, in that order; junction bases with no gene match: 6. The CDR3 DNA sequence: TGCGCCAGCAGCACTGGGACTAGCGGGGGGTCGGATACGCAGTATTTT. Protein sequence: CASSTGTSGGSDTQYF.

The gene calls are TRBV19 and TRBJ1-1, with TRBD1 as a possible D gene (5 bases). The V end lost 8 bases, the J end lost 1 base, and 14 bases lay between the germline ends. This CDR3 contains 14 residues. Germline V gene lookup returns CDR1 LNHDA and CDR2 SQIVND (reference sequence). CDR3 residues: CASAPNQGNTEAFF. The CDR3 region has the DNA TGTGCCAGTGCCCCTAACCAGGGGAACACTGAAGCTTTCTTT.

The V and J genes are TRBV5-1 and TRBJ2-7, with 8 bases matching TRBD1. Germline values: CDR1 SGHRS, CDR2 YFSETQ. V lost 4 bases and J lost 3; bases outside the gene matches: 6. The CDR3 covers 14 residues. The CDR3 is CASSGAGTGYEQYF. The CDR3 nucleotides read TGCGCCAGCAGCGGGGCCGGGACAGGCTACGAGCAGTACTTC.

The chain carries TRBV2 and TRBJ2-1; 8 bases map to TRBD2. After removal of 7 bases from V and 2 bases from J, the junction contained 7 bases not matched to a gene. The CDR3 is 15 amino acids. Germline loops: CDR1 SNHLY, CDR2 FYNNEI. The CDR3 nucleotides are TGTGCCAGCACCCAGCCAGCGGGGGCCTACAATGAGCAGTTCTTC. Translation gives CASTQPAGAYNEQFF.

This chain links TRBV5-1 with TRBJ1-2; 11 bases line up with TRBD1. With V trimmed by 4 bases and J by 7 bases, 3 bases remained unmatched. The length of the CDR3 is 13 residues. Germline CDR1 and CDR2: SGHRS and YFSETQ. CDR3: CASSGGTGGGYTF. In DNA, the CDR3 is TGCGCCAGCAGCGGCGGGACAGGGGGTGGCTACACCTTC.

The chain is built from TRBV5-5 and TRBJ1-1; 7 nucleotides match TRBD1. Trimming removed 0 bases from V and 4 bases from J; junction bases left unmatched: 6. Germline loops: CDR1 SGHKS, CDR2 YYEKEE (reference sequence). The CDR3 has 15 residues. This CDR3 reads CASSLAGGRGTEAFF. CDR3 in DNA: TGTGCCAGCAGCTTGGCAGGGGGTAGGGGCACTGAAGCTTTCTTT.

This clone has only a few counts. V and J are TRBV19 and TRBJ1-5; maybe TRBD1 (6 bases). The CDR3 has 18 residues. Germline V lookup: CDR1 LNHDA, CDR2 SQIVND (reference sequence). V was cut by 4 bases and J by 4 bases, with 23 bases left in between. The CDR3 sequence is CASSTPQIGQTRNQPQHF. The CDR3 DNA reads TGTGCCAGTAGTACCCCGCAGATTGGACAGACTCGTAATCAGCCCCAGCATTTT.